Below, one T cell receptor beta chain is given with its context. There is no known antigen for this receptor. Receptors were amplified or captured by 5' RACE. Each TCR library was prepared from about 3,400 ng of total RNA. cDNA was synthesized with SMARTScribe reverse transcriptase in eight separate reactions per sample. During cDNA synthesis, unique molecular identifiers containing a 6-nucleotide sample barcode were introduced by template switching. TCRalpha and TCRbeta cDNA was amplified by two nested PCRs of 16 and 9 cycles, with bead purification after each PCR. Before amplification, the cDNA was treated with uracil DNA-glycosylase and purified using the QIAquick PCR purification kit. In the second PCR, Illumina TruSeq-compatible adapters and sample-specific barcodes were added. TapeStation and Qubit were used to check library quality and concentration, and 5 to 6.5 ng of each library was pooled. The pooled libraries were sequenced with 2 x 100 bp reads and custom sequencing primers on an Illumina HiSeq2500 single-index Rapid Run. In the paper's pipeline: MiGEC version 1.2.6 was used for UMI-based consensus assembly, which corrected PCR and sequencing errors. MiXCR version 2.1.1 was used to carry out V(D)J alignment, clonotype assembly and CDR3 extraction. To normalise gene usage, clonotype sharing and MAIT/NKT TCR abundance, the analysis used the top 1000, 10 000 and 20 000 clonotypes per sample. Diversity was computed as the inverse Simpson index with the vegan R package after downsampling to 27 000 UMIs. Paired Mann-Whitney U tests on discordant twin pairs were used, with Benjamini-Hochberg multiple-testing correction. TCRdb reprocessed the public reads and reports one entry per CDR3 protein sequence, without DNA. The V and J calls, along with clone size, are taken from TCRdb and not from the paper's own processing. This specimen's table enumerates hundreds of thousands of distinct CDR3 sequences. The ten largest clones capture 5.6% of the sample.

The CDR3 contains 14 residues, cysteine and phenylalanine counted. DNA for this receptor is not on file. The germline V gene encodes CDR1 LNHDA and CDR2 SQIVND (reference sequence). This sample stems from a study of monozygotic twins with inflammatory bowel disease (dated 2019 in TCRdb). With respect to the entire study: The full study comprised 28 monozygotic twin pairs: nine German pairs (four IBD-concordant, five IBD-discordant) and 19 IBD-discordant Danish pairs. The search for disease-associated traits relied mainly on comparing IBD patients with their genetically identical healthy co-twins within discordant pairs. Each individual had, on average, about 151 000 unique TCRalpha sequences and 181 000 unique TCRbeta sequences available for analysis. On the study overall, not on this receptor specifically: Differing immunosuppressive treatments among patients may have added background noise and inter-individual variability to the repertoires. Repertoire similarity did not differ between concordant and discordant twins, possibly due to limited statistical power. The results gave no support for a single strong signal or clonotype linked to IBD. IBD patients had lower TCRbeta repertoire diversity, measured by the inverse Simpson index, than their healthy co-twins. Compared with healthy twins, IBD patients shared fewer clonotypes with other individuals, and the difference was most pronounced in patients with signs of disease activity. Distinction between different T cell subtypes could not be achieved in the analysis.

From each donor, an approximately 2.4 ml peripheral blood sample was collected into PAXgene tubes and kept at -80 degrees C. Without T cell sorting, total RNA was isolated from whole blood using the PAXgene blood miRNA kit on an automated QIAcube. Peripheral blood from monozygotic twin pairs, either concordant or discordant for inflammatory bowel disease, underwent deep TCRalpha and TCRbeta repertoire profiling that used unique molecular barcoding. For every twin pair, smoking habits were documented, and each individual was categorised as a current, former or never smoker. The specimen sequenced was blood. The V and J genes are TRBV19 and TRBJ2-6; no DNA is available, so the TRBD1 call from TCRdb remains unchecked. The TCR originated in a human donor with ulcerative colitis or Crohn's disease, or a healthy co-twin of an affected twin (not recorded which). The CDR3 reads CASSTGQGANVLTF. With the portions outside the CDR3 filled from the reference TRBV19 and TRBJ2-6 genes, the complete variable region becomes DGGITQSPKYLFRKEGQNVTLSCEQNLNHDAMYWYRQDPGQGLRLIYYSQIVNDFQKGDIAEGYSVSREKKESFPLTVTSAQKNPTAFYLCASSTGQGANVLTFGAGSRLTVL.